This T cell receptor beta chain was found in a study of blood T cell repertoires in COVID-19. Study-wide context: Samples of COVID-19 (acute and convalescent) were obtained from the United States, Italy and Spain.

In the original workflow: Amplifying reference gene primers gave estimates of nucleated cell counts. TCRdb's copy holds only in-frame clones and misses some; the assay was immunoSEQ multiplex PCR. From that table come the V and J calls and clone size; the DNA was used to work out D and trimming. The profile shows roughly 200,000 clones, around 88% of them singletons. The table lists this clone with a count of one. The CDR3 runs 18 residues. CDR1 and CDR2 from the germline V gene are MGHRA and YSYEKL. V dropped 2 bases and J dropped 1; count of bases not matched to a gene: 7. Specimen: PBMCs or T cells enriched from blood (not recorded which). The sequence came from a woman aged 25 to 39 who had been exposed to COVID-19. The chain combines TRBV4-1 with TRBJ2-6; 8 bases align to TRBD1. The CDR3 is CASSQPDRAFSGANVLTF. As DNA, the CDR3 is TGCGCCAGCAGCCAACCGGACAGGGCCTTTTCTGGGGCCAACGTCCTGACTTTC.